A selection of T cell receptor beta chains follows, all from one sample in a study of blood T cells in healthy people across ages. TCRdb reprocessed the 5' RACE reads via MiXCR and lists one record per CDR3 protein. The sample includes 1.2 million to 1.5 million distinct CDR3 sequences, approximately 59% of them seen just once. The sample comprised blood. The source is a man aged 18-30 years in good health. Both conserved end residues are part of each CDR3. A D gene is named only where the DNA matches it firmly. Clone size is given for some rows only: seen once, a few or many times, or a class if the clone is expanded.

v_call	d_call	clone_size	j_call	cdr3_nt	cdr3_aa
TRBV7-9	TRBD2	few	TRBJ2-7	TGTGCCAGCAGTCTGGGACTAGCAGACGGCGAGCAGTACTTC	CASSLGLADGEQYF
TRBV20-1	TRBD1	NA	TRBJ2-3	TGCAGTGCTCCTGACAGGGGGGTCACAGATACGCAGTATTTT	CSAPDRGVTDTQYF
TRBV24-1	NA	NA	TRBJ2-3	TGTGCCACCAGTGACCTGAGGGGTCTTCAGAACACAGATACGCAGTATTTT	CATSDLRGLQNTDTQYF
TRBV3-1	TRBD2	NA	TRBJ2-1	TGTGCCAGCAGCCAACCTCCAGCGGGGGTATCCAATGAGCAGTTCTTC	CASSQPPAGVSNEQFF
TRBV20-1	TRBD2	NA	TRBJ2-7	TGCAGTGCTATGCGGGGGGCCGGGTACGAGCAGTACTTC	CSAMRGAGYEQYF
TRBV7-6	NA	NA	TRBJ2-7	TGTGCCAGCAGCTTAGACGGGATGCAGGGCTCCTACGAGCAGTACTTC	CASSLDGMQGSYEQYF
TRBV20-1	NA	NA	TRBJ1-5	TGCAGTGCTAGAGATCCGGATCAGCCCCAGCATTTT	CSARDPDQPQHF
TRBV3-1	NA	NA	TRBJ2-6	TGTGCCAGCAGCCAAGGGTTTGCTGGGGCCAACGTCCTGACTTTC	CASSQGFAGANVLTF
TRBV9	NA	NA	TRBJ1-5	TGTGCCAGCAGCACACAGGATAGCAATCAGCCCCAGCATTTT	CASSTQDSNQPQHF
TRBV20-1	TRBD1	NA	TRBJ2-7	TGCAGTGCTACACAGGGGAACGAGCAGTACTTC	CSATQGNEQYF
TRBV7-2	NA	NA	TRBJ1-5	TGTGCCAGCAGCTTAGAGCCCGGCAGTAATCAGCCCCAGCATTTT	CASSLEPGSNQPQHF
TRBV28	NA	NA	TRBJ1-2	TGTGCCAGCAGTTTAAAAGTCACGGGATATGGCTACACCTTC	CASSLKVTGYGYTF
TRBV6-5	NA	NA	TRBJ2-4	TGTGCCAGCAGTCCGACAGCTAGGGGTGCCAAAAACATTCAGTACTTC	CASSPTARGAKNIQYF
TRBV5-1	NA	NA	TRBJ2-5	TGCGCCAGCAGCTTCGAAGGGCAGGGCGCGGAGACCCAGTACTTC	CASSFEGQGAETQYF
TRBV5-1	NA	NA	TRBJ2-7	TGCGCCAGCAGCTTGGCGCAGAACTTCTACGAGCAGTACTTC	CASSLAQNFYEQYF
TRBV6-2/TRBV6-3	NA	once	TRBJ2-3	TGTGCCAGCAGGAACGACAAGAGATACACAGATACGCAGTATTTT	CASRNDKRYTDTQYF
TRBV20-1	NA	NA	TRBJ2-5	TGCAGTGCTAATCCAAGCGTGGGAGTCGGGACCCAGTACTTC	CSANPSVGVGTQYF
TRBV3-1	NA	NA	TRBJ2-4	TGTGCCAGCAGCCAGATACCAGAAAACATTCAGTACTTC	CASSQIPENIQYF
TRBV29-1	TRBD1	NA	TRBJ2-6	TGCAGCGTTGTTCCTGGACAGGGTTCTGGGGCCAACGTCCTGACTTTC	CSVVPGQGSGANVLTF